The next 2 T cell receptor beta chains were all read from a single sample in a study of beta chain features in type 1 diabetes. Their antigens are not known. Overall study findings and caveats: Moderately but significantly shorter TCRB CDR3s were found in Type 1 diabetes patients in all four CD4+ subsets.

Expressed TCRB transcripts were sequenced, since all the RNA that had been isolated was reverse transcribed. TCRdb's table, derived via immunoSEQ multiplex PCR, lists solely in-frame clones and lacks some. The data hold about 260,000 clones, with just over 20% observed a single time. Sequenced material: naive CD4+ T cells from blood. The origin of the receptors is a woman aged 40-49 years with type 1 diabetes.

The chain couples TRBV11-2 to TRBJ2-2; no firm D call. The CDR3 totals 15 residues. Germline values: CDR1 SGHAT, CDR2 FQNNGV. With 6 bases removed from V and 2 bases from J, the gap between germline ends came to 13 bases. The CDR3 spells CASRRPGLNTGELFF. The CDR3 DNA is TGTGCCAGCAGACGTCCTGGCCTCAACACCGGGGAGCTGTTTTTT.

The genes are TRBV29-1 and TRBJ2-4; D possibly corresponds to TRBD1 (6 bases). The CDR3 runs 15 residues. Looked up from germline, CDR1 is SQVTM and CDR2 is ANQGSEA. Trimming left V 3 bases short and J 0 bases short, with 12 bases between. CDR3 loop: CSVEMGHQAKNIQYF. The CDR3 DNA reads TGCAGCGTTGAGATGGGACACCAAGCCAAAAACATTCAGTACTTC.